These 10 T cell receptor beta chains originate from one sample sequenced in a study of radiation and T cells in renal cell carcinoma. Time point given: baseline pretreatment blood. As to treatment: 15 Gy SBRT to primary tumor, nephrectomy 4 weeks later. Measured with immunoSEQ multiplex PCR; TCRdb has only the in-frame clones, and not every one. The sample consists of some 150,000 clones, about 88% of them appearing once. The source material was blood, sampled from a patient whose treatment included radiotherapy and nephrectomy. The receptors here all came from a woman in her 50s with renal cell carcinoma.

This chain uses TRBV5-4 with TRBJ1-2, with no clear D. The CDR3 has 12 amino acids. Between the trimmed V and J ends, which lost 2 bases and 6 bases, there was a span of 8 bases. Germline V gene data show CDR1 as SGHNT and CDR2 as YYREEE (reference sequence). As DNA, the CDR3 is TGTGCCAGCAGCTTCCGAGTGGATGGCTACACCTTC. Amino acids: CASSFRVDGYTF.

The V gene is TRBV7-2, the J gene TRBJ1-2; D is ambiguous. V gave up 8 bases and J gave up 5 bases, with 21 bases separating them. Germline V gene data show CDR1 as SGHTA and CDR2 as FQGNSA. The CDR3 has 15 amino acids. The CDR3 loop is CASEASGSKGYGYTF. In DNA, the CDR3 is TGTGCCAGCGAAGCCAGCGGTTCAAAAGGGTATGGCTACACCTTC.

On this clone itself: It is likely a read error, because the conserved phenylalanine at the end of the CDR3 is missing. This rearrangement joins TRBV6-5 to TRBJ1-5, with a possible D match to TRBD1 (5 bases). The germline V gene has CDR1 MNHEY and CDR2 SVGAGI. The CDR3 extends over 13 amino acids. Trimming left V 6 bases short and J 0 bases short, with 6 bases between. CDR3 region: CASRDISNQPQHL. CDR3 nucleotides: TGTGCCAGCAGGGACATTAGCAATCAGCCCCAGCATCTT.

This chain uses TRBV12-5 with TRBJ1-3, with TRBD1 matching 7 bases. This CDR3 comprises 17 residues. Germline values: CDR1 LGHNT, CDR2 FRNRAP. With 2 bases clipped from V and 4 bases from J, the junction kept 11 bases outside the gene matches. This CDR3 is CASGLLYTGDNGNTIYF. The CDR3 nucleotides read TGTGCTAGTGGTTTGCTCTATACAGGGGACAACGGAAACACCATATATTTT.

V usage is TRBV7-9 and J usage is TRBJ1-5, with D tentatively TRBD1 (5 bases). Germline assignment: CDR1 SEHNR and CDR2 FQNEAQ (reference sequence). This CDR3 comprises 13 residues. V dropped 5 bases and J dropped 9 bases, with 14 bases sitting between them. CDR3 protein: CASSHQGKGPQHF. The CDR3 nucleotides are TGTGCCAGCAGCCACCAGGGCAAAGGGCCCCAGCATTTT.

A single count supports this clone. V is TRBV30 and J is TRBJ1-6, with 8 bases matching TRBD1. The V segment lost 7 bases and the J segment 5 bases; nucleotides outside the gene matches: 7. Germline assignment: CDR1 GTSNPN and CDR2 SVGIG (reference sequence). This CDR3 spans 14 amino acids. The CDR3 here is CALTTGVNNSPLHF. CDR3 nucleotides: TGTGCCTTAACGACAGGGGTGAATAATTCACCCCTCCACTTT.

The chain has TRBV7-9 and TRBJ1-2; D call uncertain. Germline CDR1 and CDR2: SEHNR and FQNEAQ (reference sequence). The CDR3 has 12 residues. Trimming removed 5 bases at V and 3 bases at J, with 7 bases between. In DNA, the CDR3 is TGTGCCAGCAGCAGGACGGACTATGGCTACACCTTC. This gives the protein CASSRTDYGYTF. Combining the CDR3 with reference TRBV7-9 and TRBJ1-2 gives the whole variable domain DTGVSQNPRHKITKRGQNVTFRCDPISEHNRLYWYRQTLGQGPEFLTYFQNEAQLEKSRLLSDRFSAERPKGSFSTLEIQRTEQGDSAMYLCASSRTDYGYTFGSGTRLTVV.

The rearrangement links TRBV20-1 to TRBJ2-5; D unresolved. The CDR3 is 11 residues long. The germline V and J ends were trimmed by 1 base and 4 bases, with 4 bases remaining between them. Germline V lookup: CDR1 DFQATT, CDR2 SNEGSKA (reference sequence). CDR3 DNA sequence: TGCAGTGCTAGAGCGGCAGAGACCCAGTACTTC. It specifies CSARAAETQYF.

The chain combines TRBV19 with TRBJ2-5, with TRBD2 as a possible D gene (6 bases). This CDR3 is built from 13 residues. Germline V gene lookup returns CDR1 LNHDA and CDR2 SQIVND (reference sequence). V shed 3 bases and J shed 3 bases, with 8 bases lying between them. CDR3 sequence (DNA): TGTGCCAGTAGTATTAGGGAGGAAGAGACCCAGTACTTC. This codes for CASSIREEETQYF.

This chain joins TRBV7-2 and TRBJ2-3; unclear D gene. The CDR3 covers 14 residues. The germline V and J ends were trimmed by 5 bases and 1 base, with 10 bases remaining between them. CDR1 and CDR2 (germline): SGHTA, FQGNSA. The CDR3 spells CASSPFTGTDTQYF. In nucleotides, the CDR3 is TGTGCCAGCAGCCCCTTTACGGGCACAGATACGCAGTATTTT.